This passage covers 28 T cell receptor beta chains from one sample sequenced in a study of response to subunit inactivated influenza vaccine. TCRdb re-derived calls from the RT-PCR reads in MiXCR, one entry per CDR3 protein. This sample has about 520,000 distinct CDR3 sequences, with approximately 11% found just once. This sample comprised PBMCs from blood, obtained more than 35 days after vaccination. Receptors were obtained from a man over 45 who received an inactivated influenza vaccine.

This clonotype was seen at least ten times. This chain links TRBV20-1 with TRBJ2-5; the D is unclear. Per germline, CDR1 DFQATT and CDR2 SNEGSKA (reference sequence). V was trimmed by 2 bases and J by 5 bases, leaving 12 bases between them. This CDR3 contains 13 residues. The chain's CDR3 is CSARTGPAETQYF. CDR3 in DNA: TGCAGTGCTAGAACTGGCCCGGCGGAGACCCAGTACTTC.

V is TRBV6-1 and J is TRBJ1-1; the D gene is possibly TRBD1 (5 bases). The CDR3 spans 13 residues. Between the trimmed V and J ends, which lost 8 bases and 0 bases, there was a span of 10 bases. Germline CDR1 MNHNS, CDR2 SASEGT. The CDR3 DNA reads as TGTGCCAGCCTGGGACGGCTGAACACTGAAGCTTTCTTT. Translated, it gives CASLGRLNTEAFF.

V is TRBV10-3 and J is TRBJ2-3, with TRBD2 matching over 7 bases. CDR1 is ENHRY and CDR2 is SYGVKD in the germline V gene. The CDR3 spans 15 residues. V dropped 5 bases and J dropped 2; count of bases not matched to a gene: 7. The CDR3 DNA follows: TGTGCCATCAGTCTGACTAGCAACACCACAGATACGCAGTATTTT. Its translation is CAISLTSNTTDTQYF.

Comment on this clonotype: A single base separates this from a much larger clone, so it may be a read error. The CDR3 reads CTTGLARDNEQFF. In DNA form, the CDR3 reads TGTACCACCGGACTAGCGAGAGACAATGAGCAGTTCTTC. This chain connects TRBV10-3 to TRBJ2-1; 9 nucleotides align to TRBD2. The CDR3 is 13 residues long. CDR1 is ENHRY and CDR2 is SYGVKD in the germline V gene.

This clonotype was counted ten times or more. CDR3 DNA: TGCGCCAGCAGCCAAGATTGGGTCACCCAAGAGACCCAGTACTTC. Translating it yields CASSQDWVTQETQYF. The chain carries TRBV4-3 and TRBJ2-5; the D is unclear. In germline, CDR1 is LGHNA, CDR2 YSLEER. The CDR3 consists of 15 residues. Trimming removed 0 bases at V and 1 base at J, with 9 bases between.

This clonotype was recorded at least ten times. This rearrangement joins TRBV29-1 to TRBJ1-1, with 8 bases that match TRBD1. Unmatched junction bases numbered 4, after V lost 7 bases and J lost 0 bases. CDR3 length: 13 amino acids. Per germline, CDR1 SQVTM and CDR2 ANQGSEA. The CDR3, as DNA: TGCAGCGCCCAGGGGGCGATGAACACTGAAGCTTTCTTT. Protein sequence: CSAQGAMNTEAFF.

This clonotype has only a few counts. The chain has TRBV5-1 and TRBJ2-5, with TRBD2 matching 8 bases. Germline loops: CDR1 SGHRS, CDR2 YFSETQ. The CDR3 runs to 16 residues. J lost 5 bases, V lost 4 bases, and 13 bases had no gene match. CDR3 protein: CASSVGGAGVEETQYF. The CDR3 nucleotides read TGCGCCAGCAGCGTGGGGGGAGCGGGAGTCGAGGAGACCCAGTACTTC. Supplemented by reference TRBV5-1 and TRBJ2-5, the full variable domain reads KAGVTQTPRYLIKTRGQQVTLSCSPISGHRSVSWYQQTPGQGLQFLFEYFSETQRNKGNFPGRFSGRQFSNSRSEMNVSTLELGDSALYLCASSVGGAGVEETQYFGPGTRLLVL.

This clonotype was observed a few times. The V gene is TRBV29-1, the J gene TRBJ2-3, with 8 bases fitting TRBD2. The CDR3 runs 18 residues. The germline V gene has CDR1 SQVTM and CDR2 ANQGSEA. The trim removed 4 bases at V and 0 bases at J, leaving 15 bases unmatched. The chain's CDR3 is CSVVVGTSRLASTDTQYF. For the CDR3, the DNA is TGCAGCGTTGTAGTCGGGACTAGTAGGCTAGCTAGCACAGATACGCAGTATTTT.

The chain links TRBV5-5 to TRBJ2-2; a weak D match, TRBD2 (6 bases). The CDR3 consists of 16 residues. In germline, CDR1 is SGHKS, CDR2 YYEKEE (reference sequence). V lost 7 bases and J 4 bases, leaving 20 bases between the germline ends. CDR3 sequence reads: CASARGTGVSTGELFF. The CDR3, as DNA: TGTGCCAGCGCCCGGGGGACGGGAGTAAGCACCGGGGAGCTGTTTTTT.

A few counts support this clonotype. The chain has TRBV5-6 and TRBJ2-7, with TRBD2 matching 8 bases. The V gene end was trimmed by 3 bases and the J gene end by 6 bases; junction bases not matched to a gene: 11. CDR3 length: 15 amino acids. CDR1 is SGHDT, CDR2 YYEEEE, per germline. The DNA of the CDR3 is TGTGCCAGCAGCTATAGCGGGACCCTCCCGGGCGAGCAGTACTTC. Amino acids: CASSYSGTLPGEQYF.

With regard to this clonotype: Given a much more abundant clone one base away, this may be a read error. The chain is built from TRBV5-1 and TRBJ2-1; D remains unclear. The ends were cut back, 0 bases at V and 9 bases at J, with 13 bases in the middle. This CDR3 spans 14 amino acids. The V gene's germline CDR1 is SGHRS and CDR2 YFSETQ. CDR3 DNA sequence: TGCGCCAGCAGCTTGGCCACTATTTCCATTGAGCAGTTCTTC. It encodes CASSLATISIEQFF.

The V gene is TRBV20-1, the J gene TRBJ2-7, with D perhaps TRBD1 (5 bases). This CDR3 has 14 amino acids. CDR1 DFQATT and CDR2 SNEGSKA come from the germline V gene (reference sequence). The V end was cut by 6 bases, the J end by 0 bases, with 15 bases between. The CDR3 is CSARVQGVSYEQYF. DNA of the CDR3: TGCAGTGCGCGAGTGCAGGGCGTCTCCTACGAGCAGTACTTC.

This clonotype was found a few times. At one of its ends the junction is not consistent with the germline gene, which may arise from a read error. This CDR3 reads CSAGRVAGPRLF. The DNA of the CDR3 is TGCAGTGCGGGGAGGGTGGCAGGACCCCGACTTTTT. The V and J genes are TRBV20-1 and TRBJ1-4, with D hard to call. The germline CDR1 and CDR2 sequences are DFQATT and SNEGSKA (reference sequence). The CDR3 extends over 12 amino acids.

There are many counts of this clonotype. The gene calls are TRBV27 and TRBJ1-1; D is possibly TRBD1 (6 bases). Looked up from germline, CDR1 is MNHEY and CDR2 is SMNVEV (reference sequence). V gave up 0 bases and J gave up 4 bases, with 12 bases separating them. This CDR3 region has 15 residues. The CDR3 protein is CASSLSYRAGTEAFF. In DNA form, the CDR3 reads TGTGCCAGCAGTTTATCGTACAGGGCGGGCACTGAAGCTTTCTTT.

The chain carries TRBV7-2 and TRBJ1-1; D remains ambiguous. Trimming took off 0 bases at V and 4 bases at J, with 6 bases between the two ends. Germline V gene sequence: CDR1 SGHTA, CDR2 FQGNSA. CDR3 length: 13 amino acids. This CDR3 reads CASSLAMVTEAFF. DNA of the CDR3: TGTGCCAGCAGCTTAGCGATGGTCACTGAAGCTTTCTTT.

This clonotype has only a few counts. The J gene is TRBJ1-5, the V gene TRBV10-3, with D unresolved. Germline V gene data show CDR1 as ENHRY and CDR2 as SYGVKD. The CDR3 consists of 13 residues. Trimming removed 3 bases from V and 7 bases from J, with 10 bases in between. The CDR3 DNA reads TGTGCCATCAGTGATAGGGTAGGCCAGCCCCAGCATTTT. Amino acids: CAISDRVGQPQHF.

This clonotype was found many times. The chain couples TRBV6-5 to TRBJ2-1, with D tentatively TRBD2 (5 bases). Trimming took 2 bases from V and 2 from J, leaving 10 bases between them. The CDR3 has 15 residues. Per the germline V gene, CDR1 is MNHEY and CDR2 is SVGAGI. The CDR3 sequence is CASSYTTTPYNEQFF. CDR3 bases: TGTGCCAGCAGTTACACGACTACCCCCTACAATGAGCAGTTCTTC.

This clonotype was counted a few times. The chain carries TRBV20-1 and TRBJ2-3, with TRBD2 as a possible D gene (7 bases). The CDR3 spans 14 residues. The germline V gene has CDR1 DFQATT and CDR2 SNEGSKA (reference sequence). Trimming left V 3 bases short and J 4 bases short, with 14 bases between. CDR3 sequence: CSASSGGGSDTQYF. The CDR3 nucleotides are TGCAGTGCTAGTTCGGGCGGGGGCTCAGATACGCAGTATTTT.

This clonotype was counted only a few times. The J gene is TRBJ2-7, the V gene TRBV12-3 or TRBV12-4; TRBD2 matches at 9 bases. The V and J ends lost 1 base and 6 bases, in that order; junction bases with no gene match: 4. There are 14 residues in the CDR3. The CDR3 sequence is CASSLGTSVAEQYF. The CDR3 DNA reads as TGTGCCAGCAGTTTAGGGACTAGCGTTGCCGAGCAGTACTTC.

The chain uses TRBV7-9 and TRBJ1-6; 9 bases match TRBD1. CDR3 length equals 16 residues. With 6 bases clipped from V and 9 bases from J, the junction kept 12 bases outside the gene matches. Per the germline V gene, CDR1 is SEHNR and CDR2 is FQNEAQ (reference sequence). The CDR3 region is CASSTGGMPGSSPLHF. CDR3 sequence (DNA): TGTGCCAGCAGTACAGGGGGCATGCCCGGGAGTTCACCCCTCCACTTT.

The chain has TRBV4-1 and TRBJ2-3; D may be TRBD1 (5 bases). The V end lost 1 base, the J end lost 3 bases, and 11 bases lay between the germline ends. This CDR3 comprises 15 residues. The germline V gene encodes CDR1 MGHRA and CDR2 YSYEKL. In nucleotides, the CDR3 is TGCGCCAGCAGCCAAGGCGTCGCAGGGACAGATACGCAGTATTTT. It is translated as CASSQGVAGTDTQYF.

This CDR3 reads CASSLGLAGGRETQYF. CDR3 DNA: TGTGCCAGCAGCCTCGGACTAGCGGGGGGCCGGGAGACCCAGTACTTC. The rearrangement uses TRBV7-2 and TRBJ2-5, with TRBD2 identical over 14 bases. This CDR3 has 16 amino acids. After removal of 5 bases from V and 5 bases from J, the junction contained 7 bases not matched to a gene. Germline assignment: CDR1 SGHTA and CDR2 FQGNSA.

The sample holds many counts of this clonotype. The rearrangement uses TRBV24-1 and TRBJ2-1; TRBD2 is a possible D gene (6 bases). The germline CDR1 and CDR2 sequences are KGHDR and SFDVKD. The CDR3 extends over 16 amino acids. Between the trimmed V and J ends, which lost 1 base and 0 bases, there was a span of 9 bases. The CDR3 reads CATSDLPGGSYNEQFF. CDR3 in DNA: TGTGCCACCAGTGATTTACCCGGGGGCTCCTACAATGAGCAGTTCTTC.

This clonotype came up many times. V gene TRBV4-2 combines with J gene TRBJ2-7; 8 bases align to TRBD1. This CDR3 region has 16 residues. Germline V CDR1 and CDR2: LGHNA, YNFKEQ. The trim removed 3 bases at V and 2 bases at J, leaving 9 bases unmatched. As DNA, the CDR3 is TGTGCCAGCAGCCAGGACGACGGGACAGGTCCCTACGAGCAGTACTTC. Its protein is CASSQDDGTGPYEQYF.

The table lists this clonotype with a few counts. As DNA, the CDR3 is TGTGCCAGCAGTGAGACTAGCGGGGGAATCCTCTCCAGTCAAGAGACCCAGTACTTC. Its protein is CASSETSGGILSSQETQYF. V gene TRBV3-1 combines with J gene TRBJ2-5, with 12 bases fitting TRBD2. Germline V gene data show CDR1 as LGHDT and CDR2 as YNNKEL (reference sequence). The CDR3 is 19 residues long. Trimming cost V 6 bases and J 2 bases; bases outside gene matches: 16.

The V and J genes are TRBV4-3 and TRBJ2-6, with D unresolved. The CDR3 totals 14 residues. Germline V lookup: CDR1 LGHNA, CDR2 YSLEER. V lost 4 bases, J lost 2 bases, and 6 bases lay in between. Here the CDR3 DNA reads TGCGCCAGCAGCCGTTCGACTGGGGCCAACGTCCTGACTTTC. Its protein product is CASSRSTGANVLTF.

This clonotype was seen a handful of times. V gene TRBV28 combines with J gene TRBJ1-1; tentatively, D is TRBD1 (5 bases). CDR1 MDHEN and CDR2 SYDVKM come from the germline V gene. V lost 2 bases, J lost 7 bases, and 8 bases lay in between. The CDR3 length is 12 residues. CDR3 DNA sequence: TGTGCCAGCAGTTTACAACAGGTTGAAGCTTTCTTT. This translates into CASSLQQVEAFF.

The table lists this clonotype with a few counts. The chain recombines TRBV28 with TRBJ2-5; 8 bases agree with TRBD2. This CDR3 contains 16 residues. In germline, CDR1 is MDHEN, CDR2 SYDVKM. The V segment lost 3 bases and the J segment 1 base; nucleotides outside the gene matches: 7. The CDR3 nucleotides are TGTGCCAGCAGTTTCTCGGGGGGGCTCACCCAAGAGACCCAGTACTTC. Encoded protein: CASSFSGGLTQETQYF.